The rows below give T cell receptor beta chains drawn from one sample of a study of early stage breast cancer tumors. The protocol was immunoSEQ multiplex PCR, while the TCRdb copy is restricted to in-frame clones and leaves out a portion. The repertoire holds about 30,000 clones, approximately 76% seen once, with 33% in the top ten. Sequences were obtained from blood. The receptor set was obtained from a person aged 45-60 years with breast cancer. Both conserved end residues are part of each CDR3. The D gene is left open where the match is weak. Size is stated for part of the rows, as once, few or many counts, or as a class when the clone is expanded.

J gene | V gene | D gene | clone size | CDR3 DNA | CDR3 protein
TRBJ2-2 | TRBV12-5 | TRBD2 | - | TGTGCTAGTGGTTTGGGCGGGAGGAACACCGGGGAGCTGTTTTTT | CASGLGGRNTGELFF
TRBJ2-3 | TRBV7-2 | TRBD1 | few | TGTGCCAGCAGCCCCCGGACAGGGATCGGCACAGATACGCAGTATTTT | CASSPRTGIGTDTQYF
TRBJ2-3 | TRBV30 | TRBD2 | few | TGTGCCTGGAGTATCAGCGGGAGGACAGATACGCAGTATTTT | CAWSISGRTDTQYF
TRBJ2-7 | TRBV6-5 | TRBD1 | - | TGTGCCAGCAGCATTCGGGACAGCGCCTACGAGCAGTACTTC | CASSIRDSAYEQYF
TRBJ2-3 | TRBV10-1 | TRBD2 | - | TGCGCCAGCAGTTGGACTAGCGGGAGTTCAGATACGCAGTATTTT | CASSWTSGSSDTQYF
TRBJ2-1 | TRBV6-5 | TRBD2 | - | TGTGCCAGCAGGGGACTAGCGGGATCGCGTGAGCAGTTCTTC | CASRGLAGSREQFF
TRBJ2-2 | TRBV5-6 | TRBD2 | - | TGTGCCAGCAGCCATAGCGGGATGAACACCGGGGAGCTGTTTTTT | CASSHSGMNTGELFF
TRBJ2-6 | TRBV19 | - | - | TGTGCCAGTAGTAGGGGGACGGGGTCTGGGGCCAACGTCCTGACTTTC | CASSRGTGSGANVLTF
TRBJ2-2 | TRBV11-2 | - | few | TGTGCCAGCAGCTTCTTGACCTCGGGGCTGTTTTTT | CASSFLTSGLFF
TRBJ1-1 | TRBV10-1 | TRBD1 | few | TGCGCCAGCAGTCCAACCGGACAGGGGGCGACCACTGAAGCTTTCTTT | CASSPTGQGATTEAFF
TRBJ2-3 | TRBV9 | TRBD2 | - | TGTGCCAGCACCCCTAGCGGGAGTGTTAGCACAGATACGCAGTATTTT | CASTPSGSVSTDTQYF
TRBJ2-1 | TRBV18 | TRBD2 | - | TGTGCCAGCTCACCAATAGCGGGAGGGCTGGACAATGAGCAGTTCTTC | CASSPIAGGLDNEQFF
TRBJ1-6 | TRBV6-5 | TRBD1 | - | TGTGCCACCCCTTTTTGGGACAGGCATAATTCACCCCTCCACTTT | CATPFWDRHNSPLHF
TRBJ2-1 | TRBV9 | TRBD2 | - | TGTGCCAGCTCCCCGTGGCGGGAGTCCTACAATGAGCAGTTCTTC | CASSPWRESYNEQFF
TRBJ2-7 | TRBV2 | TRBD2 | - | TGTGCCAGCAGTGAAACTAGCGGCACCTACGAGCAGTACTTC | CASSETSGTYEQYF
TRBJ2-3 | TRBV9 | - | once | TGTGCCAGCAGCGTAGTAGGGGGTGGGGTCAGCACAGATACGCAGTATTTT | CASSVVGGGVSTDTQYF
TRBJ2-7 | TRBV18 | - | - | TGTGCCAGCTCACGCGCGCAACAGGGACTTCCCCTGTCCTACGAGCAGTACTTC | CASSRAQQGLPLSYEQYF
TRBJ2-7 | TRBV29-1 | - | once | TGCAGCGTTGAAGATGGAGTCACTAGCCGGGGTTACGAGCAGTACTTC | CSVEDGVTSRGYEQYF
TRBJ2-2 | TRBV4-1 | TRBD1 | - | TGCGCCAGCAGCCTTCAGGGACAGCGCACCGGGGAGCTGTTTTTT | CASSLQGQRTGELFF
TRBJ1-1 | TRBV7-9 | TRBD1 | - | TGTGCCAGCAGCTGGGGGACAGGGGGTAGCACTGAAGCTTTCTTT | CASSWGTGGSTEAFF
TRBJ2-2 | TRBV15 | - | - | TGTGCCACCAGCAGAGATGGCCCCCCATTCGGGGAGCTGTTTTTT | CATSRDGPPFGELFF
TRBJ2-7 | TRBV5-4 | - | - | TGTGCCAGCAGCCCTCCATCCGGGAACTCCAAGTTGGAGCAGTACTTC | CASSPPSGNSKLEQYF
TRBJ1-1 | TRBV2 | TRBD1 | - | TGTGCCAGCAGTGAAGCGAGGACAGGGAACACTGAAGCTTTCTTT | CASSEARTGNTEAFF
TRBJ1-2 | TRBV25-1 | TRBD1 | - | TGTGCCACCACGACAGGGAACTATGGCTACACCTTC | CATTTGNYGYTF
TRBJ1-2 | TRBV20-1 | - | - | TGCAGCACTACGGCAGGCGGCGGCTACACCTTC | CSTTAGGGYTF
TRBJ1-1 | TRBV28 | - | - | TGTGCCAGCAGACGAGGGTTAATGAACACTGAAGCTTTCTTT | CASRRGLMNTEAFF
TRBJ2-3 | TRBV27 | TRBD2 | - | TGTGCCAGCAGTCCTAGCGGGAGCCCGATGGATACGCAGTATTTT | CASSPSGSPMDTQYF
TRBJ2-7 | TRBV14 | - | - | TGTGCCAGCAGCGCGGGGGCAGGGGGCTCCTACGAGCAGTACTTC | CASSAGAGGSYEQYF
TRBJ2-4 | TRBV2 | - | - | TGTGCCAGCAACGGGGAGAGGGCCAAAAACATTCAGTACTTC | CASNGERAKNIQYF
TRBJ2-5 | TRBV4-1 | TRBD2 | - | TGCGCCAGCAGCCAAGTCGCGGGAGCGGAGACCCAGTACTTC | CASSQVAGAETQYF
TRBJ2-5 | TRBV5-4 | - | - | TGTGCCAGCTCTGAGGTGGGGGAAGAGACCCAGTACTTC | CASSEVGEETQYF
TRBJ1-2 | TRBV7-6 | TRBD1 | - | TGTGCCAGCAGCTTAGGAGGACAGGTCTATGGCTACACCTTC | CASSLGGQVYGYTF
TRBJ2-7 | TRBV10-3 | TRBD1 | - | TGTGCCACCTCGGACAGGGACCTTTACGAGCAGTACTTC | CATSDRDLYEQYF
TRBJ2-1 | TRBV2 | - | few | TGTGCCAGCACCTCCCGATCCCAGCGGGCCGAGTGGGAGCAGTTCTTC | CASTSRSQRAEWEQFF
TRBJ2-7 | TRBV6-5 | TRBD1 | - | TGTGCCAGCAGGCGGACAGGCTCCTACGAGCAGTACTTC | CASRRTGSYEQYF
TRBJ2-4 | TRBV2 | - | - | TGTGCCAGCAGTCGGGATCAACTAGCCAAAAACATTCAGTACTTC | CASSRDQLAKNIQYF